This TCR beta chain was captured by sequencing in a study of beta chain features in type 1 diabetes. This clone was observed many times. The antigen is unknown. Expressed TCRB transcripts were sequenced after all isolated RNA was converted to cDNA. Assay used: immunoSEQ multiplex PCR; TCRdb lists only in-frame clones, some missing. The repertoire holds fewer than 150,000 clones, with around 7% as singletons. Findings of the study overall: Patients and controls would share equally any PCR tilt toward shorter templates. In the patient group, naive, central memory and Treg TCRB repertoires seemed more alike than in the healthy donor group. Because the template was cDNA, high-expressing cells might be over-represented.

The authors sorted CD4+ naive, central memory, regulatory and stem cell-like memory cells via CD45RO/CCR7/CD25/CD127/CD95/CD27. V shed 6 bases, J shed 3 bases, and the junction held 11 bases outside the gene matches. Germline assignment: CDR1 SQVTM and CDR2 ANQGSEA. The CDR3 is made up of 16 amino acids. This receptor was taken from a woman aged 25 to 39 in good health. This rearrangement joins TRBV29-1 to TRBJ2-3; 11 bases map to TRBD1. Sequenced material: central memory CD4+ T cells from blood. CDR3 sequence reads: CSVHRDRGRGTDTQYF. DNA for the CDR3: TGCAGCGTACACCGGGACAGGGGGAGGGGAACAGATACGCAGTATTTT.